The entry that follows covers one T cell receptor (beta chain) sequence. Its antigen remains unknown. Repertoires were generated with immunoSEQ multiplex PCR, while TCRdb's copy carries only in-frame clones and drops some. The sample has about 2.1 million clones, roughly 93% seen once; the top ten hold over 1.5%. Naive CD8 cells lacked CD45RO and underwent positive selection for CCR7, leaving out terminally differentiated effector memory CD45RA+ cells. This specimen belongs to a study of shared clonotypes between healthy human individuals. Findings and limits, study-wide: On the whole, naive subsets had larger estimated richness than memory subsets had.

The CDR3 spans 19 residues. Sequencing was done on a sample of naive CD8+ T cells from PBMCs. This sequence joins TRBV12-1 and TRBJ2-7; TRBD2 reflects the table's D call only, with no check against the DNA. TRBV12-1 represents a pseudogene. This TCR came from a man in his late teens or twenties in good health. Some clones in this sample may be carry-over from other donors' samples. CDR3 protein: CASSLRTSGRANSSYEQYF. The CDR3 region has the DNA TGTGCCAGCAGCCTACGGACTAGCGGGAGGGCCAATAGTTCCTACGAGCAGTACTTC.